This T cell receptor beta chain was captured by sequencing in a study of human T cells and chemical hapten exposure. The study's findings and limits: Sensitizing with DPC caused no change in TCRs above 1 in 1000 frequency.

The library tagged each cDNA molecule with unique molecular identifiers. Each CDR3 protein gets one entry after TCRdb re-called the 5' RACE reads with MiXCR. The sample includes roughly 81,000 distinct CDR3 sequences, roughly 8% of them seen just once. The template was total RNA from unfractionated whole blood. V lost 6 bases, J lost 6 bases, and 10 bases stayed unmatched. The CDR3 is 15 amino acids. Germline-derived CDR1 and CDR2 are MNHEY and SMNVEV (reference sequence). A few counts support this clonotype. Its specificity is unknown. V and J are TRBV27 and TRBJ2-1; 8 bases align to TRBD2. The clonotype originates from a male donor in good health. The CDR3 nucleotides are TGTGCCAGCAGCCTAATACGGGGGGGTAGCAATGAGCAGTTCTTC. This encodes CASSLIRGGSNEQFF.